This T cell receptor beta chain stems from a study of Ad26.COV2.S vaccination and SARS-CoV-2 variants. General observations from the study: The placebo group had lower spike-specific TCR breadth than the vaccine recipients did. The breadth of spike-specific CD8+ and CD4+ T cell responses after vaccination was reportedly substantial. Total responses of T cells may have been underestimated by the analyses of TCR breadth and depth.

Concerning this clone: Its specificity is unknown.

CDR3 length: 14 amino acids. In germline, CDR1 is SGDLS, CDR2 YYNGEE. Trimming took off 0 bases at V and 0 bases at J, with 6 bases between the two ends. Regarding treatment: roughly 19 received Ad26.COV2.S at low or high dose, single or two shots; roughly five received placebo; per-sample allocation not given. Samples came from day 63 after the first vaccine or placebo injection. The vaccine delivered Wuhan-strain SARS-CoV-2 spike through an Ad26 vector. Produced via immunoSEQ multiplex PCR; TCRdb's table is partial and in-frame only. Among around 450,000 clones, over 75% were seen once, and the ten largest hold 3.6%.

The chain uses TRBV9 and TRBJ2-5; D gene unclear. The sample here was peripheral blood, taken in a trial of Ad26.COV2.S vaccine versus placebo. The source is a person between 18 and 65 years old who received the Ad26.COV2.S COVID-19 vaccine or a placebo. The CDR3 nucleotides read TGTGCCAGCAGCGTAGGACCGGACCAAGAGACCCAGTACTTC. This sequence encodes CASSVGPDQETQYF.